The clone carrying this T cell receptor (beta chain) showed up many times. Its antigen is not known. Quantitative 5'-RACE with molecular barcodes produced the TCR beta libraries. TCRdb redid the calling of the 5' RACE reads with MiXCR, one entry per CDR3 protein. The table has under 300,000 distinct CDR3 sequences, approximately 9% seen once. This CDR3 contains 13 residues. Per germline, CDR1 DFQATT and CDR2 SNEGSKA (reference sequence). V lost 6 bases to trimming and J lost 3 bases; unmatched junction nucleotides: 7. The sample originates from a study of CD8 T cells in ankylosing spondylitis. Study outcomes and limitations: One TCR beta motif, made up of under ten highly homologous variants, appeared characteristic of ankylosing spondylitis blood.

The clonotype was recovered from a male donor with ankylosing spondylitis or in good health (not recorded which). The sample consisted of blood, either unsorted or a sorted T cell fraction (not recorded which). The rearrangement joins TRBV20-1 to TRBJ1-2; 7 bases map to TRBD1. The CDR3 loop is CSAKEGADYGYTF. CDR3 in DNA: TGCAGTGCCAAAGAGGGGGCGGACTATGGCTACACCTTC.